The T cell receptor (beta chain) under discussion was sequenced for a study of blood T cell repertoires in COVID-19. In the study overall: The United States, Italy and Spain supplied acute and convalescent COVID-19 samples.

Sequencing used immunoSEQ multiplex PCR; TCRdb keeps in-frame clones, though not all of them. Among around 75,000 clones listed, about 88% were seen once. Germline loops: CDR1 SGHNT, CDR2 YENEEA. The V end lost 6 bases, the J end lost 1 base, and 10 bases lay between the germline ends. This CDR3 is 14 amino acids long. The chain joins TRBV11-3 to TRBJ2-1; tentatively, D is TRBD2 (6 bases). Sequenced: peripheral blood. The clonotype originates from a human donor in a cohort sampled during active COVID-19. CDR3 nucleotide sequence: TGTGCCAGCAGTCGTCGGGAGTCCTACAATGAGCAGTTCTTC. Its translation is CASSRRESYNEQFF.